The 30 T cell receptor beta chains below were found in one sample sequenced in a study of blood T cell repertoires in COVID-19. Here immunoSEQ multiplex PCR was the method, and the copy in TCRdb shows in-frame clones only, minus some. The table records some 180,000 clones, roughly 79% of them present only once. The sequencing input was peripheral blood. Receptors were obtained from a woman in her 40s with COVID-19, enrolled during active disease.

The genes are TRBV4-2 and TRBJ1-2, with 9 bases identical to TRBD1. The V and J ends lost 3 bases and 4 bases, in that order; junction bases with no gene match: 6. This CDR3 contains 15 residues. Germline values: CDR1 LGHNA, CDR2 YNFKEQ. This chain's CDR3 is CASSQGQGTVYGYTF. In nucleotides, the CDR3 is TGTGCCAGCAGCCAGGGACAGGGTACCGTCTATGGCTACACCTTC.

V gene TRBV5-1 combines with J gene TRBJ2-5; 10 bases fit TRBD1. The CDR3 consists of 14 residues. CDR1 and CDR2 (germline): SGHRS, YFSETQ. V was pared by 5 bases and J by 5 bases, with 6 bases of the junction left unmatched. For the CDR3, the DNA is TGCGCCAGCAGAAGAGACAGGGGGCTCGAGACCCAGTACTTC. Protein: CASRRDRGLETQYF.

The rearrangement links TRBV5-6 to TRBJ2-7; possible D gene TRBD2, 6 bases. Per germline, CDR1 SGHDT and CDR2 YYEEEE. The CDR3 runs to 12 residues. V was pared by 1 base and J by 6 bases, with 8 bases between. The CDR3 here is CASSLLGGEQYV. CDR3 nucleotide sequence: TGTGCCAGCAGCTTGTTGGGGGGCGAGCAGTACGTC.

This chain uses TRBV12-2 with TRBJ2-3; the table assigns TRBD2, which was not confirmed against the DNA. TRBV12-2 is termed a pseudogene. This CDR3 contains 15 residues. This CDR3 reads CASAQEGTSGGYQYF. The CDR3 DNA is TGTGCAAGTGCTCAGGAGGGGACTAGCGGGGGCTACCAGTATTTT.

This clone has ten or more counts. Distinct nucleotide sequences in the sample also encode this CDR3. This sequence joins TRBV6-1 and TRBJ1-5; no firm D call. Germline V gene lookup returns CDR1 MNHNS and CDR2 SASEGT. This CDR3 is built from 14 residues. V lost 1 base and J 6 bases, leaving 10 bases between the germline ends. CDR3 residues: CASSEGASSQPQHF. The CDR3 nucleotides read TGTGCCAGCAGTGAAGGGGCAAGTAGTCAGCCCCAGCATTTT.

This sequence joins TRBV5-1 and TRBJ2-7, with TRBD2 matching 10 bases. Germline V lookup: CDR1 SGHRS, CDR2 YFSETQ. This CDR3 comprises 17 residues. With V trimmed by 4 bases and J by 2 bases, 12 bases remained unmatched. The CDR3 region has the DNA TGCGCCAGCAGCCCCCGGGACGCTAGCGGGAGCACCTACGAGCAGTACTTC. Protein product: CASSPRDASGSTYEQYF.

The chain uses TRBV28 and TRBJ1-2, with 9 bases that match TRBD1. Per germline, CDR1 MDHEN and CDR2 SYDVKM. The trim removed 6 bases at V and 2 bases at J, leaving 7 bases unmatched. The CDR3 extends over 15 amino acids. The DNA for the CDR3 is TGTGCCAGCAGCTCCTCACAGGGGGCAAACTATGGCTACACCTTC. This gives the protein CASSSSQGANYGYTF.

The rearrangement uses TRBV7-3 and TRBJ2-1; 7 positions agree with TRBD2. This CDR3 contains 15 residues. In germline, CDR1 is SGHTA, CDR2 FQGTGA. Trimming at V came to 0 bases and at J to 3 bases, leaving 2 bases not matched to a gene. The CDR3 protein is CASSLTGGIYNEQFF. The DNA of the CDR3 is TGTGCCAGCAGCTTAACGGGAGGGATCTACAATGAGCAGTTCTTC.

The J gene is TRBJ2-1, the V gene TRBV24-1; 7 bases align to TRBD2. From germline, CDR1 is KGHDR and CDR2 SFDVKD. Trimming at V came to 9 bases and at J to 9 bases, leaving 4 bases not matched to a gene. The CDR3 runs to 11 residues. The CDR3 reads CATGGGLEQFF. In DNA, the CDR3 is TGTGCCACCGGGGGGGGTCTTGAGCAGTTCTTC.

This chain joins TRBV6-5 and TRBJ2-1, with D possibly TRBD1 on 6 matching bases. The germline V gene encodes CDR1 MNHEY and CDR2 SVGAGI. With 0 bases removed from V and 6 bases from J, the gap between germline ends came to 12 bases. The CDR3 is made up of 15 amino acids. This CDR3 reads CASSYSRGSGNEQFF. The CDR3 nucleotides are TGTGCCAGCAGTTACTCGAGGGGGTCTGGCAATGAGCAGTTCTTC.

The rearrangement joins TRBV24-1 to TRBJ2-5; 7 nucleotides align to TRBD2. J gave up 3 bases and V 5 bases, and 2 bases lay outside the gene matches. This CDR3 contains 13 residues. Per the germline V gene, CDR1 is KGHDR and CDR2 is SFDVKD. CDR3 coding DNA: TGTGCCACCAGTGCGGGGGGTAAAGAGACCCAGTACTTC. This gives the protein CATSAGGKETQYF.

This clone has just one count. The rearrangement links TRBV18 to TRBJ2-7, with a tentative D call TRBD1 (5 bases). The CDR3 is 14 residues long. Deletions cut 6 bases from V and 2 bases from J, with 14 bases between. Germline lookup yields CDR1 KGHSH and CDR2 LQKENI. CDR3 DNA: TGTGCCAGCTCCCCAAAGACAGATACCTACGAGCAGTACTTC. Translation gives CASSPKTDTYEQYF.

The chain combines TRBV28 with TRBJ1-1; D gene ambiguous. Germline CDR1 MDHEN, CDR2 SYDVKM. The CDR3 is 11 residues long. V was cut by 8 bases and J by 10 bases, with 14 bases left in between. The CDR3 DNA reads TGTGCCAGCCGAGAAGGGCGGGGAGCTTTCTTT. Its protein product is CASREGRGAFF.

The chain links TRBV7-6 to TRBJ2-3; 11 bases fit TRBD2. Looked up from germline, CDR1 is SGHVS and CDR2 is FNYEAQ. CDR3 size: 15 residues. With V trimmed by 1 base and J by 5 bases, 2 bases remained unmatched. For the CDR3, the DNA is TGTGCCAGCAGCTTAGGGCTAGCGGGGGGAGATACGCAGTATTTT. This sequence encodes CASSLGLAGGDTQYF. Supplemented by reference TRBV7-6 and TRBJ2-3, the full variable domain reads GAGVSQSPRYKVTKRGQDVALRCDPISGHVSLYWYRQALGQGPEFLTYFNYEAQQDKSGLPNDRFSAERPEGSISTLTIQRTEQRDSAMYRCASSLGLAGGDTQYFGPGTRLTVL.

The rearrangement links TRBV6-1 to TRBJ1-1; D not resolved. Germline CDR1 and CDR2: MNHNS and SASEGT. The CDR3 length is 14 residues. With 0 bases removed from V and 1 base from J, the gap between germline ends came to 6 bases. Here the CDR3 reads CASSEAAGNTEAFF. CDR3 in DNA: TGTGCCAGCAGTGAAGCTGCCGGGAACACTGAAGCTTTCTTT.

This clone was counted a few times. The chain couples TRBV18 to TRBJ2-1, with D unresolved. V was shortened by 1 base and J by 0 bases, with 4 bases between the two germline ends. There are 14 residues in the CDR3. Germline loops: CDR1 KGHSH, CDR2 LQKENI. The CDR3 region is CASSPQSSYNEQFF. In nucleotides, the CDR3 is TGTGCCAGCTCACCACAGAGCTCCTACAATGAGCAGTTCTTC.

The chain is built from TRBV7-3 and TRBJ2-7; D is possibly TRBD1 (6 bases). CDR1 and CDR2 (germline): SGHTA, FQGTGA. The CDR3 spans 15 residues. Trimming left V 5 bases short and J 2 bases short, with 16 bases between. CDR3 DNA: TGTGCCAGCAGCCTCAGGCCAGGGGAAACCTACGAGCAGTACTTC. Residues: CASSLRPGETYEQYF. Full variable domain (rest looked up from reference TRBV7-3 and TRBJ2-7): GAGVSQTPSNKVTEKGKYVELRCDPISGHTALYWYRQSLGQGPEFLIYFQGTGAADDSGLPNDRFFAVRPEGSVSTLKIQRTERGDSAVYLCASSLRPGETYEQYFGPGTRLTVT.

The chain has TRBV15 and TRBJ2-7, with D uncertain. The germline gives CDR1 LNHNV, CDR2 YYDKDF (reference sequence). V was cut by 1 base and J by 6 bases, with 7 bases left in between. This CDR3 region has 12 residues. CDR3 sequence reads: CATSRANGEQYF. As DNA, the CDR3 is TGTGCCACCAGCAGAGCGAACGGCGAGCAGTACTTC.

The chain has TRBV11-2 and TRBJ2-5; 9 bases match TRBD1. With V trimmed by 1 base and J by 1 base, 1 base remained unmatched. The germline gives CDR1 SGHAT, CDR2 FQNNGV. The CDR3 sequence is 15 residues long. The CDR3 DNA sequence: TGTGCCAGCAGCTTAGCGACAGGGGGCCAAGAGACCCAGTACTTC. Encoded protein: CASSLATGGQETQYF.

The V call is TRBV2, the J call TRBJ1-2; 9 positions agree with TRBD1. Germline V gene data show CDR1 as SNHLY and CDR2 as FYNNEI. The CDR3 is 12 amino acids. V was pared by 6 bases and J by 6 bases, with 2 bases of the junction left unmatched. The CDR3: CASSRTGDGYTF. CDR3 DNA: TGTGCCAGCAGCAGGACAGGGGATGGCTACACCTTC.

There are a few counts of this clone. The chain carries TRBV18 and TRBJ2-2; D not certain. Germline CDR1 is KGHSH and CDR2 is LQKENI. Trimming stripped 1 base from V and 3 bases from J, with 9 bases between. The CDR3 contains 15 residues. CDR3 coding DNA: TGTGCCAGCTCACCACTACCGGCGGACACCGGGGAGCTGTTTTTT. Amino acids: CASSPLPADTGELFF.

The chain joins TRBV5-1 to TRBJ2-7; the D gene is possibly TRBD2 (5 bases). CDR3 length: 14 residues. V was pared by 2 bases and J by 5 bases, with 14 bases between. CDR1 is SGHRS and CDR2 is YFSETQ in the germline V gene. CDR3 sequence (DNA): TGCGCCAGCAGCTTTCCCGGGGAGTGGGACGAGCAGTACTTC. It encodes CASSFPGEWDEQYF.

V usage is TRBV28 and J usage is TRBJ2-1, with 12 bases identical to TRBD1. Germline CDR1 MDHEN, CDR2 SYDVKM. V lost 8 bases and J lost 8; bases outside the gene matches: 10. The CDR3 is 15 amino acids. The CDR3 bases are TGTGCCAGCGCAAGAACCGGGACAGGGGGCTATGAGCAGTTCTTC. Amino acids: CASARTGTGGYEQFF.

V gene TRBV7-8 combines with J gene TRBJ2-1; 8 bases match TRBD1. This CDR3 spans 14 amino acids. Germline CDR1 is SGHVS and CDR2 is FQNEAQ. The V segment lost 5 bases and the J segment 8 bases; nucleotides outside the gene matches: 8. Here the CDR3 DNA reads TGTGCCAGCAGCGGGCGGACAGGGTTCGATGAGCAGTTCTTC. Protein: CASSGRTGFDEQFF. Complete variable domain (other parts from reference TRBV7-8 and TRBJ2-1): GAGVSQSPRYKVAKRGQDVALRCDPISGHVSLFWYQQALGQGPEFLTYFQNEAQLDKSGLPSDRFFAERPEGSVSTLKIQRTQQEDSAVYLCASSGRTGFDEQFFGPGTRLTVL.

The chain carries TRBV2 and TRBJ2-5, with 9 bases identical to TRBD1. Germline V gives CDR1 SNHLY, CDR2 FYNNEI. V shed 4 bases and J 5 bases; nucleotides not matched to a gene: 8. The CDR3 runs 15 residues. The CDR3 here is CASSVLGQGGETQYF. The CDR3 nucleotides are TGTGCCAGCAGTGTCTTGGGACAGGGAGGGGAGACCCAGTACTTC.

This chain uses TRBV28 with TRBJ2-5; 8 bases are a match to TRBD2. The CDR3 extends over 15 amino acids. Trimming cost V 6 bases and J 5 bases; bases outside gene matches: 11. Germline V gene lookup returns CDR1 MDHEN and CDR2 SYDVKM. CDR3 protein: CASSGSGNSRETQYF. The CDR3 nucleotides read TGTGCCAGCAGCGGTAGCGGGAATAGTCGGGAGACCCAGTACTTC.

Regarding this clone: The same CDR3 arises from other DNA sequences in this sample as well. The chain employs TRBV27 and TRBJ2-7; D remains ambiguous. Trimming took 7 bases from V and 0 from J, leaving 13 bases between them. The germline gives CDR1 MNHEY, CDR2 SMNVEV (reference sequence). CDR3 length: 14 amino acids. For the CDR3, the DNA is TGTGCCAGCACCCCTCGAGGAAACTCCTACGAGCAGTACTTC. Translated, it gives CASTPRGNSYEQYF.

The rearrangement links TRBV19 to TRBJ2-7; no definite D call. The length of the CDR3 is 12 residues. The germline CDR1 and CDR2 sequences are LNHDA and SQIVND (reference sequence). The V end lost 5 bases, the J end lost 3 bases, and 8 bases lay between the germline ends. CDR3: CASSGTYYEQYF. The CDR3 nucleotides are TGTGCCAGTAGTGGTACCTACTACGAGCAGTACTTC.

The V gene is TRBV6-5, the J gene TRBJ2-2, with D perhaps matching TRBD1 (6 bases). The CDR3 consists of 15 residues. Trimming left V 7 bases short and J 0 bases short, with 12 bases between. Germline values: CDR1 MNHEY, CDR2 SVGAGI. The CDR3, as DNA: TGTGCCAGCACCCCGGGACACTCGAACACCGGGGAGCTGTTTTTT. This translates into CASTPGHSNTGELFF.

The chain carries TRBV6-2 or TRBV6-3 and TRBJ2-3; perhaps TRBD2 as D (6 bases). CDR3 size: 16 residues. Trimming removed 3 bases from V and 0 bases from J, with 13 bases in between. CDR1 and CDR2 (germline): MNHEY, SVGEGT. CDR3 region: CASSYWRGYSTDTQYF. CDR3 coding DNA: TGTGCCAGCAGTTATTGGAGGGGCTATAGCACAGATACGCAGTATTTT.